One sample yielded the 15 T cell receptor beta chains listed below, sequenced in a study of glioma-infiltrating T cells (dated by TCRdb to 2016 to 2018). Instrument used: Illumina MiSeq. The iRepertoire nested amplicon-rescue multiplex PCR (arm-PCR) platform was used to amplify TCR alpha and beta CDR3 regions from RNA. Clones were called with MiXCR by TCRdb after fastp trimmed the public reads at Q25, and only in-frame beta chains were retained. Identical CDR3 protein sequences are pooled into one entry, listed with their most common genes and DNA. The sample table lists under 130,000 distinct CDR3 sequences, less than 30% of them with a count of one. Roughly 45% of the sample rests with the top ten. Sample: glioma tissue, nonneoplastic brain tissue, or PBMCs (not recorded which). These receptors all stem from a human donor with low-grade glioma or glioblastoma, undergoing nonglioma brain surgery, or in good health (not recorded which).

This clonotype was seen a few times. CDR3 sequence (DNA): TGTGCCAGCAGTCCACACGGACTAGCGGGGGCCTCCTACGAGCAGTACTTC. It yields the protein CASSPHGLAGASYEQYF. This sequence joins TRBV12-3 or TRBV12-4 and TRBJ2-7; 13 bases agree with TRBD2. CDR3 length: 17 residues. Trimming removed 5 bases from V and 0 bases from J; junction bases left unmatched: 7.

This chain links TRBV3-1 with TRBJ2-5; D may be TRBD2 (6 bases). The germline CDR1 and CDR2 sequences are LGHDT and YNNKEL (reference sequence). Deletions cut 0 bases from V and 6 bases from J, with 11 bases between. This CDR3 has 14 residues. CDR3 in amino acids: CASSQDLAIKTQYF. CDR3 coding DNA: TGTGCCAGCAGCCAAGATCTAGCGATCAAGACCCAGTACTTC.

Remarks on this clonotype: This CDR3 is missing its conserved last phenylalanine or tryptophan, likely due to a read error. The V gene is TRBV28, the J gene TRBJ1-6; 9 bases are a match to TRBD1. CDR3 size: 15 residues. The germline V gene encodes CDR1 MDHEN and CDR2 SYDVKM. Trimming at V came to 6 bases and at J to 8 bases, leaving 8 bases not matched to a gene. CDR3 DNA: TGTGCCAGCAGCAGCGGGACAGGGCCTTATTCACCCCTCCACCTT. Its translation: CASSSGTGPYSPLHL.

This clonotype was detected many times. The V and J genes are TRBV6-1 and TRBJ2-3; no firm D call. The CDR3 totals 16 residues. V was clipped by 5 bases and J by 2 bases, with 17 bases between them. Germline-derived CDR1 and CDR2 are MNHNS and SASEGT. CDR3 coding DNA: TGTGCCAGCAGTTATAAGGTCGGCTCGATCACAGATACGCAGTATTTT. This encodes CASSYKVGSITDTQYF.

This clonotype occurred once. V and J are TRBV6-1 and TRBJ2-2; maybe TRBD1 (6 bases). Trimming removed 5 bases from V and 0 bases from J, with 13 bases in between. Germline loops: CDR1 MNHNS, CDR2 SASEGT. The CDR3 spans 16 residues. In DNA form, the CDR3 reads TGTGCCAGCAGTCCTGACAGGTTCACGAACACCGGGGAGCTGTTTTTT. Amino acids: CASSPDRFTNTGELFF.

This clonotype has more than one count but fewer than ten. The chain carries TRBV7-2 and TRBJ1-3, with D possibly matching TRBD1 (5 bases). CDR1 and CDR2 from the germline V gene are SGHTA and FQGNSA. V gave up 5 bases and J gave up 3 bases, with 17 bases separating them. This CDR3 is 16 amino acids long. CDR3: CASSPLGGAGGNTIYF. CDR3 DNA sequence: TGTGCCAGCAGCCCCCTGGGAGGGGCTGGTGGAAACACCATATATTTT.

This clonotype has at least ten counts. The V gene is TRBV25-1, the J gene TRBJ2-3; D not resolved. This CDR3 has 14 amino acids. V shed 5 bases and J shed 4 bases, with 13 bases lying between them. Germline V gives CDR1 MGHDK, CDR2 SYGVNS. In nucleotides, the CDR3 is TGTGCCAGCAGTAAATTACTCGGGCCAGATACGCAGTATTTT. This sequence encodes CASSKLLGPDTQYF.

This clonotype was observed a single time. This may be a read error, as it is one base from a much larger clone. This chain links TRBV20-1 with TRBJ1-6; D is ambiguous. Between the trimmed V and J ends, which lost 6 bases and 9 bases, there was a span of 18 bases. From germline, CDR1 is DFQATT and CDR2 SNEGSKA (reference sequence). This CDR3 is built from 14 residues. The CDR3 is CSAPETRPSSPLHF. The CDR3 DNA is TGCAGTGCCCCGGAAACAAGGCCTAGTTCACCCCTCCACTTT.

This clonotype was seen many times. The chain has TRBV19 and TRBJ1-1; tentatively, D is TRBD1 (5 bases). Trimming removed 5 bases at V and 1 base at J, with 8 bases between. The CDR3 totals 13 residues. Germline V gene lookup returns CDR1 LNHDA and CDR2 SQIVND (reference sequence). This CDR3 reads CASSRQKNTEAFF. Here the CDR3 DNA reads TGTGCCAGTAGTCGACAGAAGAACACTGAAGCTTTCTTT.

Note on this clonotype: This may arise from a read error, as a much more abundant clone is one base away. This chain links TRBV28 with TRBJ1-6; D is unresolved. Trimming removed 8 bases at V and 7 bases at J, with 12 bases between. CDR3 length: 13 amino acids. CDR1 and CDR2 (germline): MDHEN, SYDVKM. CDR3 amino acids: CASSPKLNSPLHF. In DNA, the CDR3 is TGTGCCAGCTCACCGAAGTTAAATTCACCCCTCCACTTT.

This chain connects TRBV4-1 to TRBJ1-2; perhaps TRBD1 as D (5 bases). Per germline, CDR1 MGHRA and CDR2 YSYEKL. The CDR3 spans 16 residues. V dropped 0 bases and J dropped 4 bases, with 15 bases sitting between them. For the CDR3, the DNA is TGCGCCAGCAGCCAAGACCGGGCAGGGCTCATCTATGGCTACACCTTC. Amino acid sequence: CASSQDRAGLIYGYTF.

This clonotype was observed a handful of times. The chain links TRBV7-2 to TRBJ1-1; 7 nucleotides line up with TRBD1. The V gene end was trimmed by 1 base and the J gene end by 11 bases; junction bases not matched to a gene: 7. The length of the CDR3 is 13 residues. Germline V gene sequence: CDR1 SGHTA, CDR2 FQGNSA. Here the CDR3 DNA reads TGTGCCAGCAGCTTAGGGCCCCAGGGGGGTGCTTTCTTT. The encoded protein is CASSLGPQGGAFF.

This clonotype was found many times. This chain joins TRBV20-1 and TRBJ2-7, with 8 positions matching TRBD1. In germline, CDR1 is DFQATT, CDR2 SNEGSKA (reference sequence). This CDR3 contains 14 residues. The V gene end was trimmed by 4 bases and the J gene end by 4 bases; junction bases not matched to a gene: 9. The CDR3: CSATDRGVRYEQYF. CDR3 nucleotide sequence: TGCAGTGCTACTGACAGGGGCGTAAGGTACGAGCAGTACTTC.

The chain links TRBV7-3 to TRBJ2-3; D uncertain. The CDR3 is 13 residues long. Germline V CDR1 and CDR2: SGHTA, FQGTGA. The V and J ends lost 4 bases and 6 bases respectively, with 11 bases between them. CDR3 coding DNA: TGTGCCAGCAGCTATCCTCAAGAGGATACGCAGTATTTT. Protein: CASSYPQEDTQYF.

The chain carries TRBV29-1 and TRBJ2-5; D is unresolved. Germline loops: CDR1 SQVTM, CDR2 ANQGSEA. V lost 1 base, J lost 3 bases, and 6 bases lay in between. The CDR3 contains 12 residues. The chain's CDR3 is CSVEVNEETQYF. Here the CDR3 DNA reads TGCAGCGTTGAAGTGAACGAAGAGACCCAGTACTTC.